This section outlines one T cell receptor (beta chain) sequence together with its context. Its matching antigen is unknown. Germline CDR1 reads SGHRS; CDR2 reads YFSETQ. V was trimmed by 4 bases and J by 5 bases, leaving 13 bases between them. This CDR3 is 14 amino acids long. Amplification used 60 Vbeta primers and 13 Jbeta primers. The assay was immunoSEQ multiplex PCR, and TCRdb's table has in-frame clones only and misses some. Recorded for this sample: some 120,000 clones. This sample is part of a study of cytomegalovirus exposure and HLA in healthy donors. Study conclusions and caveats: Analysis was performed later, and it showed HLA-associated TCR beta chains to be more clonally expanded than equally common others.

The sequenced sample was PBMCs. This rearrangement joins TRBV5-1 to TRBJ1-5; a possible D gene is TRBD1 (5 bases). This TCR was sampled from a woman aged 60 to 75 in good health and CMV-seronegative. The CDR3 is CASSPDRPDQPQHF. The DNA for the CDR3 is TGCGCCAGCAGCCCCGACAGACCGGATCAGCCCCAGCATTTT.